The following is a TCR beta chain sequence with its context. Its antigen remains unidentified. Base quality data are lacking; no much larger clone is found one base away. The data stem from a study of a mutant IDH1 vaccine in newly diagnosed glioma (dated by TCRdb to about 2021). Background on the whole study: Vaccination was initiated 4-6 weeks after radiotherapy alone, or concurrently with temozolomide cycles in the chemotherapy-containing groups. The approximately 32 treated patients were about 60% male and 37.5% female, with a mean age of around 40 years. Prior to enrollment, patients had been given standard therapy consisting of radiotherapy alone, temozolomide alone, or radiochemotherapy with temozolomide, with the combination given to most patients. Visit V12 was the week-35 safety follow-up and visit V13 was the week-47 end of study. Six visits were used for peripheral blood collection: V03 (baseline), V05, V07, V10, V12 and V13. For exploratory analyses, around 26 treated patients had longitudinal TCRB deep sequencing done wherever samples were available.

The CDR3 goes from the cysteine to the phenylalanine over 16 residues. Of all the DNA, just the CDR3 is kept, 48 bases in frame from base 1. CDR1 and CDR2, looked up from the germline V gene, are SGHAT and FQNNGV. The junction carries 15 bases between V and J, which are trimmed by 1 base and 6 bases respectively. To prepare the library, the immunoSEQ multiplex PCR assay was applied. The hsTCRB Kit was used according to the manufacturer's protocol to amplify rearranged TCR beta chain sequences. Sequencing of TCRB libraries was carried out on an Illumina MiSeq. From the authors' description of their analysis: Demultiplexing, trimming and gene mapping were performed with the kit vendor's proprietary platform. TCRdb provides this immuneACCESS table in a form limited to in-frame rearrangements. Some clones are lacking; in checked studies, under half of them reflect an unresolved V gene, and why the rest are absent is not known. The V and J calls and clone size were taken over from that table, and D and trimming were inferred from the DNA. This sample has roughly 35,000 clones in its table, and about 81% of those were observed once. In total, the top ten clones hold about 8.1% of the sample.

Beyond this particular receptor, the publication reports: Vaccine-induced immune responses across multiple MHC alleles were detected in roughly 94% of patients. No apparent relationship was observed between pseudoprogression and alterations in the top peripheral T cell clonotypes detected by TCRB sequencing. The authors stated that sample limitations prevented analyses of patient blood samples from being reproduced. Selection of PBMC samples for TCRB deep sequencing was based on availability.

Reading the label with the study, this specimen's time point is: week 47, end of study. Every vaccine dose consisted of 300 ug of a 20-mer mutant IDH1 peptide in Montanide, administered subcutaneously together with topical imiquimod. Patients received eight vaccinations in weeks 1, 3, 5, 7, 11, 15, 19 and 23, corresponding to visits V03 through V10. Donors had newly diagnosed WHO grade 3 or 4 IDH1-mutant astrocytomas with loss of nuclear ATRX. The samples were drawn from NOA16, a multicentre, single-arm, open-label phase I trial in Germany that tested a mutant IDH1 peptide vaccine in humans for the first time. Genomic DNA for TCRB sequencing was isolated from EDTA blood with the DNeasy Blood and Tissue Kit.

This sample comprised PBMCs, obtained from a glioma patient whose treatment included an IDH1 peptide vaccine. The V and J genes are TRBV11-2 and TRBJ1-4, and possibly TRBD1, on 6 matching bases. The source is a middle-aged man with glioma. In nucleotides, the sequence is TGTGCCAGCAGCTTAGCCACGGGGGGCGCGCATGAAAAACTGTTTTTT. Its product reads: CASSLATGGAHEKLFF.